The clone carrying this TCR beta chain was observed once. Trimming took 8 bases from V and 2 from J; bases not matched to a gene: 9. This CDR3 spans 16 amino acids. Germline values: CDR1 ENHRY, CDR2 SYGVKD. Generated by immunoSEQ multiplex PCR, the TCRdb table keeps only in-frame clones and is missing some. The sample includes approximately 190,000 clones, 65% to 85% of them seen just once. The sample originates from a study of blood T cell repertoires in COVID-19. The chain couples TRBV10-3 to TRBJ2-7; TRBD2 matches at 13 bases. The receptor's source is a man aged 60-69 years with active or convalescent COVID-19. Sequenced sample: peripheral blood. The CDR3 coding sequence is TGTGCCATCCGAGGGACTAGCGGGACGTTTACCTACGAGCAGTACTTC. Amino acid sequence: CAIRGTSGTFTYEQYF.